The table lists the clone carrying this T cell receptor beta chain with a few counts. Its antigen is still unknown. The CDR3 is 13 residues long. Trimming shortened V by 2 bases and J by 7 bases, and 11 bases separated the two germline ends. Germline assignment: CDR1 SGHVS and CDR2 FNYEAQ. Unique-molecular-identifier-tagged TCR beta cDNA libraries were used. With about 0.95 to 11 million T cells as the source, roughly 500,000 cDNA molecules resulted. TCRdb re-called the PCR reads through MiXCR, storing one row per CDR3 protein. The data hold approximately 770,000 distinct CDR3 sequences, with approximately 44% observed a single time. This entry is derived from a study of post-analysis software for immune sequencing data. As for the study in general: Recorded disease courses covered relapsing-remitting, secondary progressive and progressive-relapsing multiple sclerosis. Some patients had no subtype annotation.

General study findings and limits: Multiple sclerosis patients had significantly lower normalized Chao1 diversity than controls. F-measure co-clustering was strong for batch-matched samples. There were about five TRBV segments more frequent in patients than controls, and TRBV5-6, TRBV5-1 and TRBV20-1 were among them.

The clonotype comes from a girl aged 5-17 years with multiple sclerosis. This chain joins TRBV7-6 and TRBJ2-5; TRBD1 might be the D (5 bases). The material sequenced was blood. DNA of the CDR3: TGTGCCAGCAGCTTAACAGGAGAAGGGACCCAGTACTTC. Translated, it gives CASSLTGEGTQYF.